This TCR beta chain was observed in a study of T cells after yellow fever vaccination (dated by TCRdb to the late 2010s). Context from the whole study: The SMART-Seq v4 Ultra Low Input RNA kit was used to prepare libraries from fractions with low cell numbers. Blood was collected at multiple timepoints before and after primary and secondary immunization, and bulk PBMC replicates and cell subsets were isolated. Two healthy male donors made up the cohort, one aged 18 to 29 years and the other aged 30 to 40 years. To track T-cell clones before and after primary and booster YFV17D yellow fever vaccination, bulk TCR alpha and beta repertoires were sequenced longitudinally. On the study overall, not on this receptor specifically: A small share of clonotypes occurred in both CD4 and CD8 compartments, likely arising from convergent recombination. Compared with the primary T-cell response, the secondary T-cell response was weaker but faster, peaking on day 5 rather than day 15. After the booster, most of the clones that had expanded following primary vaccination were detected again (roughly 97% of CD4 and around 90% of CD8), which suggests that memory was broadly maintained. The study included only a couple of donors, which limits how far the findings can be generalized. Computational filtering was required because FACS-sorted repertoires could contain abundant contaminating clonotypes from the bulk population.

TCR cDNA was synthesized by 5'RACE template switching, through which a universal primer site and unique molecular identifiers were introduced. cDNA synthesis was primed from both the TCR alpha and TCR beta constant segments. Libraries were amplified in two PCR steps, with sample barcodes and sequencing adapters added in the second step. Sequencing of libraries was done on Illumina HiSeq 2500 (2x100 bp) or NovaSeq (2x150 bp). The authors' pipeline ran thus. MIGEC handled demultiplexing of reads and collapsing into UMI consensus sequences, while MiXCR performed V(D)J alignment. Using edgeR on replicate PBMC samples, clonotypes were called vaccine-responding if FDR was below 0.01 and the log2 fold change was above 5 up to day 15. Each bulk clonotype was labeled CD4 or CD8 based on which sequenced repertoire, CD4 or CD8, contained the clonotype at higher abundance. TCRdb handled the public reads itself, with Q25 trimming in fastp and clone calling in MiXCR, and kept productive beta chains. Identical CDR3 protein sequences are pooled into one entry, listed with their most common genes and DNA. For this entry, the V and J calls and clone size follow TCRdb and not the study's own pipeline. The sample table holds more than 350,000 distinct CDR3 sequences, of which around a tenth were seen once. The ten largest clones take up less than 20% of the sample.

The treatment or condition label here, explained by the study, means: live attenuated yellow fever vaccine strain. At each blood-draw timepoint, two biological replicates of bulk PBMCs were collected. PBMCs were isolated from peripheral blood using a standard Ficoll-Paque protocol. TriZol was used to extract RNA from bulk PBMCs, from CD4 and CD8 fractions, and from dextramer-positive and dextramer-negative fractions. As encoded in the germline V gene, CDR1 is LGHNA while CDR2 is YSLEER. The CDR3, cysteine through phenylalanine, is 14 amino acids long. Here the CDR3 DNA is all that survives: 42 bases in frame from base 1. V lost 0 bases and J lost 2 bases; the stretch between them is 7 bases long. In this sample, this clonotype turned up a few times. It has no known antigen specificity. No base quality information exists; no much larger clone differs at one position.

This receptor was taken from a man younger than 35 who received the YFV17D yellow fever vaccine. Sequencing used PBMCs, obtained on the day of the first yellow fever vaccination. The rearrangement combines TRBV4-3 with TRBJ1-1; the D segment cannot be called with confidence. The bases read TGCGCCAGCAGCCAAGACCCAGAAAACACTGAAGCTTTCTTT. This codes for CASSQDPENTEAFF.